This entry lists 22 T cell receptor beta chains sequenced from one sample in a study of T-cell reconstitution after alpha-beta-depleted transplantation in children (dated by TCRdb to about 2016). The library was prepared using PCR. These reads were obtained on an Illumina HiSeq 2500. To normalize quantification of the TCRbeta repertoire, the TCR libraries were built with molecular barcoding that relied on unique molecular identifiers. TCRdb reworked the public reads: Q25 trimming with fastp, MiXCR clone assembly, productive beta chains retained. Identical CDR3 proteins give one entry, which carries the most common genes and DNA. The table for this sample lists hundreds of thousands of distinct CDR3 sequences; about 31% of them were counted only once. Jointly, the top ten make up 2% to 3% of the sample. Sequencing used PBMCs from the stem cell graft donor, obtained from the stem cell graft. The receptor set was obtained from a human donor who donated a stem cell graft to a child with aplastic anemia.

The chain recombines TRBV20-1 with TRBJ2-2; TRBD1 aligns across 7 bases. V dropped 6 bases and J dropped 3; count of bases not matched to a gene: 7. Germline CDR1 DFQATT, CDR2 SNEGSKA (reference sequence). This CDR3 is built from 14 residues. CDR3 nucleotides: TGCAGTGCGACCCGGACAGGCTACACCGGGGAGCTGTTTTTT. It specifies CSATRTGYTGELFF.

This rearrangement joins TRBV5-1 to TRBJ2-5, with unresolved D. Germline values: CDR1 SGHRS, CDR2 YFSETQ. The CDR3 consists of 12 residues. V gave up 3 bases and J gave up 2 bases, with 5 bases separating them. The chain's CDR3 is CASSYLQETQYF. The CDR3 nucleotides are TGCGCCAGCAGCTACCTACAAGAGACCCAGTACTTC.

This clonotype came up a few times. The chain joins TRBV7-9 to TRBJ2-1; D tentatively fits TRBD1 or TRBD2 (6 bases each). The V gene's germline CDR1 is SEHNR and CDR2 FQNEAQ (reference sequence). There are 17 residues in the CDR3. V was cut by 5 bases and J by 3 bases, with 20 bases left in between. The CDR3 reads CASSPRGGRNDYNEQFF. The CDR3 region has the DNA TGTGCCAGCAGCCCCCGTGGGGGGCGAAACGACTACAATGAGCAGTTCTTC.

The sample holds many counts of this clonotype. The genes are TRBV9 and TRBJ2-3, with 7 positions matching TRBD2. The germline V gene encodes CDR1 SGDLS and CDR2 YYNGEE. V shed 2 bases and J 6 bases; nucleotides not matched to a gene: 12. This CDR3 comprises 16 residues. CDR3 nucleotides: TGTGCCAGCAGCGTCCAACCTAGCGGCGGTCGGGATACGCAGTATTTT. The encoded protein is CASSVQPSGGRDTQYF. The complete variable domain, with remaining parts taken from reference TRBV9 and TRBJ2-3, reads DSGVTQTPKHLITATGQRVTLRCSPRSGDLSVYWYQQSLDQGLQFLIQYYNGEERAKGNILERFSAQQFPDLHSELNLSSLELGDSALYFCASSVQPSGGRDTQYFGPGTRLTVL.

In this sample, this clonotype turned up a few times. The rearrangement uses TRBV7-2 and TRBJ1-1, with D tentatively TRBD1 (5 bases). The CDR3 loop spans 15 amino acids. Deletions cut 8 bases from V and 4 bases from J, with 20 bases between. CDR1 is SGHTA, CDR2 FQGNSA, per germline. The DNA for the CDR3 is TGTGCCAGCGGGAGGACTTGGGGGGGGACCACTGAAGCTTTCTTT. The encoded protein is CASGRTWGGTTEAFF. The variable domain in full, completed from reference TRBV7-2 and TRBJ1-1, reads GAGVSQSPSNKVTEKGKDVELRCDPISGHTALYWYRQSLGQGLEFLIYFQGNSAPDKSGLPSDRFSAERTGGSVSTLTIQRTQQEDSAVYLCASGRTWGGTTEAFFGQGTRLTVV.

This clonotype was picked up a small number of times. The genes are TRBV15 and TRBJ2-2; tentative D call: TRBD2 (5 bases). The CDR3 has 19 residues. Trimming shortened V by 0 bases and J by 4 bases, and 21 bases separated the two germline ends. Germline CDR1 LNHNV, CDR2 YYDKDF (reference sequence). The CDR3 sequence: CATSRDVGPRMAGTGELFF. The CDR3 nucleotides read TGTGCCACCAGCAGAGATGTAGGACCTAGGATGGCGGGCACCGGGGAGCTGTTTTTT. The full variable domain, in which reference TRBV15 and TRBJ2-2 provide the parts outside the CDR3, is DAMVIQNPRYQVTQFGKPVTLSCSQTLNHNVMYWYQQKSSQAPKLLFHYYDKDFNNEADTPDNFQSRRPNTSFCFLDIRSPGLGDTAMYLCATSRDVGPRMAGTGELFFGEGSRLTVL.

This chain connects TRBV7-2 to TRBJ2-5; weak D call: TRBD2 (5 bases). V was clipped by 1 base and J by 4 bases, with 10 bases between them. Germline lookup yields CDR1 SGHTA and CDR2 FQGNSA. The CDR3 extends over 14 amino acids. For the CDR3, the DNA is TGTGCCAGCAGCTTAGACCCTAGCCGAGAGACCCAGTACTTC. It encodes CASSLDPSRETQYF.

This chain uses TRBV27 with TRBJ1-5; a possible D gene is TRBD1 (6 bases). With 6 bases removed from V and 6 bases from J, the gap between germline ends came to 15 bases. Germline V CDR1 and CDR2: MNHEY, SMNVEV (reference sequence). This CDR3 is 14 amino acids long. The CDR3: CASSYGGLSQPQHF. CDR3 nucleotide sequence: TGTGCCAGCAGCTACGGGGGCCTTAGTCAGCCCCAGCATTTT.

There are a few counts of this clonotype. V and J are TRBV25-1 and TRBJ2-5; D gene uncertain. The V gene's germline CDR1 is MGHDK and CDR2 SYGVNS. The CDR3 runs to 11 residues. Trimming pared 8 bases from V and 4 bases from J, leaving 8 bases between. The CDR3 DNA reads TGTGCCAGCTGCATTCTAGAGACCCAGTACTTC. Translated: CASCILETQYF. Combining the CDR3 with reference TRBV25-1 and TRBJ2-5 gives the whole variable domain EADIYQTPRYLVIGTGKKITLECSQTMGHDKMYWYQQDPGMELHLIHYSYGVNSTEKGDLSSESTVSRIRTEHFPLTLESARPSHTSQYLCASCILETQYFGPGTRLLVL.

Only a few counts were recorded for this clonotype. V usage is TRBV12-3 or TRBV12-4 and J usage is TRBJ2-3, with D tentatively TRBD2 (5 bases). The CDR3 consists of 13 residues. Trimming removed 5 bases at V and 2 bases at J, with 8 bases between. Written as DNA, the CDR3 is TGTGCCAGCAGTCGGGGAAACACAGATACGCAGTATTTT. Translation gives CASSRGNTDTQYF.

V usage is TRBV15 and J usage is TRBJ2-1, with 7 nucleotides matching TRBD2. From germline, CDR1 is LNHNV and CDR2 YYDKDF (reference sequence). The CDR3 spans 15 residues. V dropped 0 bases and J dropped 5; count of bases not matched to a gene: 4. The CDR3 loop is CATSREASGNNEQFF. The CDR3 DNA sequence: TGTGCCACCAGCAGAGAAGCTAGCGGCAACAATGAGCAGTTCTTC.

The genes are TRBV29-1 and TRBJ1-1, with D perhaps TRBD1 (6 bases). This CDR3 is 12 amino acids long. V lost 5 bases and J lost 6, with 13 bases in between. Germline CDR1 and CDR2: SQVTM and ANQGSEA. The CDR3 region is CSVSGGWAEAFF. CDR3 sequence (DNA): TGCAGCGTTTCGGGGGGCTGGGCTGAAGCTTTCTTT.

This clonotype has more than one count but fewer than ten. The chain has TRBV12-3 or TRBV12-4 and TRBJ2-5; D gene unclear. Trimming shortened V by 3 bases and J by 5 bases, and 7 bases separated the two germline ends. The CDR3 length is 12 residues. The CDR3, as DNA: TGTGCCAGCAGTTTTGGGTCGGAGACCCAGTACTTC. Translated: CASSFGSETQYF.

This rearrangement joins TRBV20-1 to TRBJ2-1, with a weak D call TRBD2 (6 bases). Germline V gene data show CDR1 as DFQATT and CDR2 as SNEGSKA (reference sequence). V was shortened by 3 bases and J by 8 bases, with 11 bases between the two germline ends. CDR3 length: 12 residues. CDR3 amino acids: CSASGSGDEQFF. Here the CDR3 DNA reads TGCAGTGCTAGCGGGAGTGGGGATGAGCAGTTCTTC.

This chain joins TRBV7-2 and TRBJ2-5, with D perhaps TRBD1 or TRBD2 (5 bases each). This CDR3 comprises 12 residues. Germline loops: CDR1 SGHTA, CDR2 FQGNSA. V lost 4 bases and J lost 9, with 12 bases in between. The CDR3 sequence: CASSSNGAAQYF. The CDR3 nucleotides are TGTGCCAGCAGCTCGAACGGGGCGGCCCAGTACTTC.

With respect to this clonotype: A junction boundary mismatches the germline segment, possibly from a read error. The CDR3 nucleotides are TGTGCCAGCAGCCTAGCCGGGACTACGCGATTTATCAGCTCCTACAATGAGCAGTTCTTC. It yields the protein CASSLAGTTRFISSYNEQFF. The chain combines TRBV7-2 with TRBJ2-1; 7 bases line up with TRBD2. The germline V gene has CDR1 SGHTA and CDR2 FQGNSA. The CDR3 contains 20 residues.

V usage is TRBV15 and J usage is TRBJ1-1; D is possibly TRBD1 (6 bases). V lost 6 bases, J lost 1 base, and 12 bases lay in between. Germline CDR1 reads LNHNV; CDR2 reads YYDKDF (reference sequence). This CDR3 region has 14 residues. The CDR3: CATRKGQTNTEAFF. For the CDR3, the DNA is TGTGCCACCAGAAAAGGACAGACGAACACTGAAGCTTTCTTT.

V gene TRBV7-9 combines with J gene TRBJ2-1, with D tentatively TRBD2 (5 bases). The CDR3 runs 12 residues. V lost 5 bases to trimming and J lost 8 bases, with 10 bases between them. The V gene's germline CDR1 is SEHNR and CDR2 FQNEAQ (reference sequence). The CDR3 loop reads CASSDASYEQFF. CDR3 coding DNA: TGTGCCAGCAGCGACGCTAGCTATGAGCAGTTCTTC.

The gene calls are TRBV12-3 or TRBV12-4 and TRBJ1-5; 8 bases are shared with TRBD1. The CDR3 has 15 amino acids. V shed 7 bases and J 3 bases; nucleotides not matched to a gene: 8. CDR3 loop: CASNAGTGVNQPQHF. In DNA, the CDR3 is TGTGCCAGCAACGCCGGGACAGGTGTCAATCAGCCCCAGCATTTT.

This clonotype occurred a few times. DNA of the CDR3: TGCAGCGTGCTCTTAGCGGGAGTCTACGAGCAGTACTTC. It yields the protein CSVLLAGVYEQYF. V and J are TRBV29-1 and TRBJ2-7, with 9 bases matching TRBD2. The germline V gene has CDR1 SQVTM and CDR2 ANQGSEA. Trimming took 6 bases from V and 3 from J; bases not matched to a gene: 6. CDR3 size: 13 residues.

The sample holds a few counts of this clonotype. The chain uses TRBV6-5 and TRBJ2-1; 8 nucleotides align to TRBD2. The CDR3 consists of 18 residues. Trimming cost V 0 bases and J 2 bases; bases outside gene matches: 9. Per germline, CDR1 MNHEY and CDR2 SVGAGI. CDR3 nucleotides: TGTGCCAGCAGTTACTCGAGTATCGGGAGGGGAACCTACAATGAGCAGTTCTTC. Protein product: CASSYSSIGRGTYNEQFF.

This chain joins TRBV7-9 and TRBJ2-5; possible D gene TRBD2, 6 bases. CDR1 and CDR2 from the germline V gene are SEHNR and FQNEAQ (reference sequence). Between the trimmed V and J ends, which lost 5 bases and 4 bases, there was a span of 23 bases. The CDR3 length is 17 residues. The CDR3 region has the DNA TGTGCCAGCAGCGCCCGTTCCGGGACTCACGGACCAGAGACCCAGTACTTC. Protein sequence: CASSARSGTHGPETQYF.